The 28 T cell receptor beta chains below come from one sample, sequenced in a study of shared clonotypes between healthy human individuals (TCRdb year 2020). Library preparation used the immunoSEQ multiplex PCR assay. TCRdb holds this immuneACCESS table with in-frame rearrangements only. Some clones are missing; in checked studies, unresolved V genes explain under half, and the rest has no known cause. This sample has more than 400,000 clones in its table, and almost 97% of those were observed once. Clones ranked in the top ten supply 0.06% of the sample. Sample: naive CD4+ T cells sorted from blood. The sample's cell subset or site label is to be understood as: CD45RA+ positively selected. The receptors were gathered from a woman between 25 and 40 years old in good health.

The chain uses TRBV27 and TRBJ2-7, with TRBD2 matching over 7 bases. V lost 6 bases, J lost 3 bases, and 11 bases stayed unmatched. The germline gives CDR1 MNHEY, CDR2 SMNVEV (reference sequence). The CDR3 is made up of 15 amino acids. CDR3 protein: CASRTEAGTRYEQYF. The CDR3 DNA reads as TGTGCCAGCAGAACTGAAGCGGGGACGCGCTACGAGCAGTACTTC.

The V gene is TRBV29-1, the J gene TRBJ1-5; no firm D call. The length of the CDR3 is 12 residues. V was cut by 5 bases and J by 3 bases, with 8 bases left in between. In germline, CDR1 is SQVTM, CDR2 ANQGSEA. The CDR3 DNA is TGCAGCGTTTCCAGCCTCAATCAGCCCCAGCATTTT. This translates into CSVSSLNQPQHF. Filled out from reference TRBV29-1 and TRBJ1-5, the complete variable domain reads SAVISQKPSRDICQRGTSLTIQCQVDSQVTMMFWYRQQPGQSLTLIATANQGSEATYESGFVIDKFPISRPNLTFSTLTVSNMSPEDSSIYLCSVSSLNQPQHFGDGTRLSIL.

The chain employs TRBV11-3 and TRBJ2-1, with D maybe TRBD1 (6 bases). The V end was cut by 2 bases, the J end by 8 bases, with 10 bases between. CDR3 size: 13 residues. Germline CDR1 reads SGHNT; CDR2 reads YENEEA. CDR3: CASSLPGVDEQFF. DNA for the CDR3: TGTGCCAGCAGCTTACCAGGGGTTGATGAGCAGTTCTTC.

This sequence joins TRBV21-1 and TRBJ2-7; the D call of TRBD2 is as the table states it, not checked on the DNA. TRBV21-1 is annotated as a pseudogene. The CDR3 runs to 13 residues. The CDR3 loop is CASRPTGSYEQYF. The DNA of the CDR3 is TGTGCCAGCAGACCGACTGGCTCCTACGAGCAGTACTTC.

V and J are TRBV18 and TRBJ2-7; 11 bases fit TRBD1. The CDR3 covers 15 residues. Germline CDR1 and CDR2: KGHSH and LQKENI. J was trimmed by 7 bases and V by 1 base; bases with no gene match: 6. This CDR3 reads CASSPQGQGAEEQYF. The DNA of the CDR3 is TGTGCCAGCTCACCACAAGGACAGGGGGCGGAAGAGCAGTACTTC. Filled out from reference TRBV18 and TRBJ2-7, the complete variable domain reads NAGVMQNPRHLVRRRGQEARLRCSPMKGHSHVYWYRQLPEEGLKFMVYLQKENIIDESGMPKERFSAEFPKEGPSILRIQQVVRGDSAAYFCASSPQGQGAEEQYFGPGTRLTVT.

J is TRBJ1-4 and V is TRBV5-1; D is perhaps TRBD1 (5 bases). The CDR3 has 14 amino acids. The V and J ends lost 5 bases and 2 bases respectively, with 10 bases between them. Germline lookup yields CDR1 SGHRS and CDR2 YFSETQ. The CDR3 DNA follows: TGCGCCAGCAGTCGGGGCGCGACTAATGAAAAACTGTTTTTT. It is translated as CASSRGATNEKLFF.

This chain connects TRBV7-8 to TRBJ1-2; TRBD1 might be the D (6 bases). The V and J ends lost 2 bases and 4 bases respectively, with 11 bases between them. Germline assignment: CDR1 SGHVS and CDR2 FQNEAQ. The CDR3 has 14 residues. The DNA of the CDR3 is TGTGCCAGCAGCTTACCGACAGGAGGCTATGGCTACACCTTC. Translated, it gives CASSLPTGGYGYTF.

This CDR3 is CASSLGLAIQGNEQFF. As DNA, the CDR3 is TGTGCCAGCAGCTTGGGGCTAGCGATTCAGGGCAATGAGCAGTTCTTC. The chain uses TRBV5-4 and TRBJ2-1; maybe TRBD2 (6 bases). Between the trimmed V and J ends, which lost 0 bases and 6 bases, there was a span of 16 bases. CDR1 is SGHNT, CDR2 YYREEE, per germline (reference sequence). CDR3 length: 16 amino acids.

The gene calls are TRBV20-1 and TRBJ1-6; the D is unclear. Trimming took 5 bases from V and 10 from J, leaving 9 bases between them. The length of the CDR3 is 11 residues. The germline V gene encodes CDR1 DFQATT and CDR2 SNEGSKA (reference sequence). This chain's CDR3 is CSARFGSPLHF. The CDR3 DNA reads TGCAGTGCTCGTTTTGGGTCACCCCTCCACTTT.

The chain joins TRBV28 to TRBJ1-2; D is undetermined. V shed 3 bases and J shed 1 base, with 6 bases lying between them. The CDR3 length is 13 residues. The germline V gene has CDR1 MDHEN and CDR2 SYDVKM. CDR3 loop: CASSLTNNYGYTF. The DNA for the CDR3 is TGTGCCAGCAGTTTGACAAATAACTATGGCTACACCTTC.

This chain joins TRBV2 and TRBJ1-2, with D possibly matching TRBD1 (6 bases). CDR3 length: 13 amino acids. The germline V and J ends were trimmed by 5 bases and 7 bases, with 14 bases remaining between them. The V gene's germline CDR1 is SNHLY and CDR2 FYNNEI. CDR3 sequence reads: CASSQQGEFGYTF. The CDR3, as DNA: TGTGCCAGCAGTCAACAGGGAGAGTTTGGCTACACCTTC.

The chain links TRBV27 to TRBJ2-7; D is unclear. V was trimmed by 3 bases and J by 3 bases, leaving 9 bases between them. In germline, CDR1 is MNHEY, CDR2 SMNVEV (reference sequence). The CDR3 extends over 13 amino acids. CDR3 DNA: TGTGCCAGCAGTTTTAGGCCCTACTACGAGCAGTACTTC. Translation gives CASSFRPYYEQYF.

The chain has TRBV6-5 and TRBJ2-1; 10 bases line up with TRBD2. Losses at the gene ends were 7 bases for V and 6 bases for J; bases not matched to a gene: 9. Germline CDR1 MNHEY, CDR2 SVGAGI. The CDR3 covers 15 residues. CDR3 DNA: TGTGCCAGCAACCAAGAAGCGGGAGGGGGCAATGAGCAGTTCTTC. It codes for CASNQEAGGGNEQFF.

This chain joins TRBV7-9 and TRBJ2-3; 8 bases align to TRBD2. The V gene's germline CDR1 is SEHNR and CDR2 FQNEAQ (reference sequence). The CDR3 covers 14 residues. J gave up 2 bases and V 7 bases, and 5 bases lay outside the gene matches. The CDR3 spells CASTRTSFTDTQYF. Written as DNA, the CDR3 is TGTGCCAGCACCAGGACTAGCTTCACAGATACGCAGTATTTT. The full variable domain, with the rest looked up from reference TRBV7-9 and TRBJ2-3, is DTGVSQNPRHKITKRGQNVTFRCDPISEHNRLYWYRQTLGQGPEFLTYFQNEAQLEKSRLLSDRFSAERPKGSFSTLEIQRTEQGDSAMYLCASTRTSFTDTQYFGPGTRLTVL.

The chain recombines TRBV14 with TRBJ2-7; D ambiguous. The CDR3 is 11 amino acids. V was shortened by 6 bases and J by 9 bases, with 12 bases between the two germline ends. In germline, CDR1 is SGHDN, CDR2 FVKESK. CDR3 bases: TGTGCCAGCAGGGGTACCGCGGTGCAGTACTTC. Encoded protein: CASRGTAVQYF.

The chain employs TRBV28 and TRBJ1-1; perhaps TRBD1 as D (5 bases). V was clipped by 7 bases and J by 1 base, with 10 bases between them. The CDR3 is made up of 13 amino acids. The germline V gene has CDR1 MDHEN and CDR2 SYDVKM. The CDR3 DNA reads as TGTGCCAGCAACTCCGGGGGGAACACTGAAGCTTTCTTT. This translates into CASNSGGNTEAFF.

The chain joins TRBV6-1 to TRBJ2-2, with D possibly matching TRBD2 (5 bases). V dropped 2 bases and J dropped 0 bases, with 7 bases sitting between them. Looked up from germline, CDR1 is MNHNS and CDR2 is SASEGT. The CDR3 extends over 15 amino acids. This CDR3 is CASSEHGANTGELFF. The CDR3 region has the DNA TGTGCCAGCAGTGAACACGGGGCGAACACCGGGGAGCTGTTTTTT.

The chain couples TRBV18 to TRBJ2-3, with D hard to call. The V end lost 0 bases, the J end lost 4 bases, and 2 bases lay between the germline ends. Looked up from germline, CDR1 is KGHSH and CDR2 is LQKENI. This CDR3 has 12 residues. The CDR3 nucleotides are TGTGCCAGCTCACCACCCCCAGATACGCAGTATTTT. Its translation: CASSPPPDTQYF.

The DNA for the CDR3 is TGTGCCAGCAGTTTACTACTAGCCTCCTACGAGCAGTACTTC. This encodes CASSLLLASYEQYF. This sequence joins TRBV28 and TRBJ2-7; the D gene is possibly TRBD2 (6 bases). The CDR3 length is 14 residues. V lost 2 bases and J lost 0, with 8 bases in between. Germline CDR1 and CDR2: MDHEN and SYDVKM. The full variable domain, completed using reference TRBV28 and TRBJ2-7, is DVKVTQSSRYLVKRTGEKVFLECVQDMDHENMFWYRQDPGLGLRLIYFSYDVKMKEKGDIPEGYSVSREKKERFSLILESASTNQTSMYLCASSLLLASYEQYFGPGTRLTVT.

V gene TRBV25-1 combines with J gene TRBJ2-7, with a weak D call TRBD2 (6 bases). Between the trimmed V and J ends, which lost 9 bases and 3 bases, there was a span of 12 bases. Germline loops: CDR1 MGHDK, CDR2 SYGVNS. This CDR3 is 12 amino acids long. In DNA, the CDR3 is TGTGCCAGTCGGGGGATCCTCTACGAGCAGTACTTC. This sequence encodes CASRGILYEQYF.

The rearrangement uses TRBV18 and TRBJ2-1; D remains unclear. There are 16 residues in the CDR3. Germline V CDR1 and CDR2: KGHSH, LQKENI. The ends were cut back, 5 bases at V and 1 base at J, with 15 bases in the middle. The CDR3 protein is CASSENGPPSYNEQFF. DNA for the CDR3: TGTGCCAGCTCAGAAAACGGACCGCCATCCTACAATGAGCAGTTCTTC.

CDR3 sequence: CASSYSSYEQYF. CDR3 DNA: TGTGCCAGCAGTTACAGCTCCTACGAGCAGTACTTC. This chain connects TRBV28 to TRBJ2-5; no definite D call. The closer fit of TRBJ2-7 to the DNA end suggests the J call may be wrong. Germline V gene sequence: CDR1 MDHEN, CDR2 SYDVKM. This CDR3 has 12 residues.

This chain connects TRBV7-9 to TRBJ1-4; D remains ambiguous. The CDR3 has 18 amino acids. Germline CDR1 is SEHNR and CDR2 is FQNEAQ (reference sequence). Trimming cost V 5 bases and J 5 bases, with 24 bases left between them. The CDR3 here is CASSPTHDLPRRNEKLFF. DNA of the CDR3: TGTGCCAGCAGCCCGACTCACGATTTACCCAGGAGGAATGAAAAACTGTTTTTT.

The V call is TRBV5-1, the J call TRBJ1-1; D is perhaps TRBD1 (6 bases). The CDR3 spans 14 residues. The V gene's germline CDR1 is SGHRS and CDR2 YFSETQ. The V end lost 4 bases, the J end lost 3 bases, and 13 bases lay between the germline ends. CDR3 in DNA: TGCGCCAGCAGCACTTCGAGGGGGGACACTGAAGCTTTCTTT. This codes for CASSTSRGDTEAFF.

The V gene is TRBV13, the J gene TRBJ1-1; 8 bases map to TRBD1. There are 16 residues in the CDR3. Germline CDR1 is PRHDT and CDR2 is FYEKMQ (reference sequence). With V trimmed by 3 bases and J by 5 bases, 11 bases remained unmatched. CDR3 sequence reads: CASSFGGGQGITEAFF. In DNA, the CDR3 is TGTGCCAGCAGCTTCGGAGGCGGACAGGGTATAACTGAAGCTTTCTTT.

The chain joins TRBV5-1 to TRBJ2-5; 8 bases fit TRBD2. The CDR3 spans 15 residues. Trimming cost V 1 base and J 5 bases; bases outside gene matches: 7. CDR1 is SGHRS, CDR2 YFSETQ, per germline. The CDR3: CASSLWTGGPETQYF. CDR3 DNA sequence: TGCGCCAGCAGCTTGTGGACGGGAGGGCCGGAGACCCAGTACTTC.

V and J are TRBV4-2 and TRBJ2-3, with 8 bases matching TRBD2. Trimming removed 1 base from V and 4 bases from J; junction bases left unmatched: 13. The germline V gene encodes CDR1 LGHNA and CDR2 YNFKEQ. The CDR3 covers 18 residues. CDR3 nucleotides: TGTGCCAGCAGCCAAGCCCCCGCTCGGGAGGGCCGCGCAGATACGCAGTATTTT. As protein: CASSQAPAREGRADTQYF.

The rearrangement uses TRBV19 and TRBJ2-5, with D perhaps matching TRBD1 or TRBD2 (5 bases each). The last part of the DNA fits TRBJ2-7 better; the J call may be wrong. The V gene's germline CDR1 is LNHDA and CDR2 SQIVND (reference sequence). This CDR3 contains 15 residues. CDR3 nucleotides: TGTGCCAGTAGTATAGGGGGGAGCGTCGCCTACGAGCAGTACTTC. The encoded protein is CASSIGGSVAYEQYF.